A single sample gave rise to the 32 T cell receptor beta chains below, sequenced in a study of T cell responses to AZD1222 COVID-19 vaccine. The data were produced by immunoSEQ multiplex PCR, yet TCRdb's version contains in-frame clones alone and is incomplete. Of 75,000 to 100,000 clones in the sample, roughly 81% were seen once. This specimen was peripheral blood, taken on day 0 of AZD1222 vaccination. These receptors originate from an adult in good health.

This clone was recorded a few times. V is TRBV19 and J is TRBJ2-7; D is perhaps TRBD1 (5 bases). Germline assignment: CDR1 LNHDA and CDR2 SQIVND (reference sequence). Trimming took 5 bases from V and 4 from J, leaving 9 bases between them. CDR3 size: 12 residues. The CDR3 DNA sequence: TGTGCCAGTAGTCTCCAGGGTTACGAGCAGTACTTC. Protein: CASSLQGYEQYF.

The chain uses TRBV5-4 and TRBJ2-1, with D maybe TRBD2 (7 bases). CDR3 length: 14 residues. Trimming left V 6 bases short and J 7 bases short, with 17 bases between. Germline CDR1 reads SGHNT; CDR2 reads YYREEE (reference sequence). For the CDR3, the DNA is TGTGCCAGCAATCGTCAACAGGGAGGGAATGAGCAGTTCTTC. Amino acid sequence: CASNRQQGGNEQFF. The full variable domain, rest sourced from reference TRBV5-4 and TRBJ2-1, is ETGVTQSPTHLIKTRGQQVTLRCSSQSGHNTVSWYQQALGQGPQFIFQYYREEENGRGNFPPRFSGLQFPNYSSELNVNALELDDSALYLCASNRQQGGNEQFFGPGTRLTVL.

The J gene is TRBJ2-7, the V gene TRBV5-1, with 11 bases lining up with TRBD2. The germline CDR1 and CDR2 sequences are SGHRS and YFSETQ. Losses at the gene ends were 6 bases for V and 2 bases for J; bases not matched to a gene: 7. The length of the CDR3 is 15 residues. The CDR3 is CASTTGTSGPYEQYF. In DNA, the CDR3 is TGCGCCAGCACCACCGGGACTAGCGGTCCCTACGAGCAGTACTTC.

This sequence joins TRBV5-6 and TRBJ2-6, with a tentative D call TRBD2 (5 bases). The length of the CDR3 is 15 residues. CDR1 and CDR2 from the germline V gene are SGHDT and YYEEEE. The V gene lost 2 bases and the J gene lost 4 bases, with 10 bases spanning the gap. For the CDR3, the DNA is TGTGCCAGCAGCTTCGGGATGGGAGGGGCCAACGTCCTGACTTTC. Its translation: CASSFGMGGANVLTF.

This clone has just one count. V gene TRBV5-1 combines with J gene TRBJ1-5; 9 bases line up with TRBD1. The CDR3 extends over 14 amino acids. The trim removed 1 base at V and 5 bases at J, leaving 1 base unmatched. Germline loops: CDR1 SGHRS, CDR2 YFSETQ. The CDR3 region is CASSLRTGDQPQHF. The CDR3 DNA is TGCGCCAGCAGCTTGCGGACAGGGGATCAGCCCCAGCATTTT.

The chain combines TRBV9 with TRBJ2-3; no definite D call. Deletions cut 0 bases from V and 9 bases from J, with 11 bases between. The CDR3 has 13 residues. Germline V CDR1 and CDR2: SGDLS, YYNGEE. The CDR3 coding sequence is TGTGCCAGCAGCGTAGCAAACGGCGCAACGCAGTATTTT. Protein sequence: CASSVANGATQYF.

This clone appeared a single time. The chain carries TRBV13 and TRBJ2-5, with no clear D. The V and J ends lost 1 base and 2 bases respectively, with 5 bases between them. The germline V gene has CDR1 PRHDT and CDR2 FYEKMQ (reference sequence). This CDR3 contains 13 residues. Here the CDR3 reads CASSLDLQETQYF. The CDR3, as DNA: TGTGCCAGCAGCTTAGACTTACAAGAGACCCAGTACTTC.

The CDR3 protein is CASTPGTGGYEQYF. The CDR3 DNA reads TGTGCCAGTACACCCGGGACAGGGGGCTACGAGCAGTACTTC. The chain links TRBV19 to TRBJ2-7, with 11 bases fitting TRBD1. This CDR3 spans 14 amino acids. The ends lost 7 bases at V and 3 bases at J; junction bases unmatched: 5. Per the germline V gene, CDR1 is LNHDA and CDR2 is SQIVND (reference sequence).

The chain has TRBV3-1 (or the pseudogene TRBV3-2) and TRBJ1-2; weak D call: TRBD1 (5 bases). The CDR3 is 15 amino acids. From germline, CDR1 is LGHDT and CDR2 YNNKEL (reference sequence). Trimming left V 5 bases short and J 2 bases short, with 15 bases between. Here the CDR3 reads CASSLGGQGNYGYTF. For the CDR3, the DNA is TGTGCCAGCAGCTTGGGTGGGCAGGGAAACTATGGCTACACCTTC.

V usage is TRBV6-6 and J usage is TRBJ1-6; a weak D match, TRBD1 (6 bases). The V end was cut by 6 bases, the J end by 12 bases, with 15 bases between. From germline, CDR1 is MNHNY and CDR2 SVGAGI (reference sequence). The CDR3 consists of 13 residues. CDR3 protein: CASSHGTRGPLHF. The DNA for the CDR3 is TGTGCCAGCAGCCACGGGACAAGGGGACCCCTCCACTTT.

V and J are TRBV4-3 and TRBJ1-2, with 7 bases that match TRBD1. Trimming at V came to 1 base and at J to 2 bases, leaving 4 bases not matched to a gene. The CDR3 spans 15 residues. CDR1 LGHNA and CDR2 YSLEER come from the germline V gene. CDR3 amino acids: CASSQGADRNYGYTF. Written as DNA, the CDR3 is TGCGCCAGCAGCCAAGGGGCGGACAGGAACTATGGCTACACCTTC.

The chain is built from TRBV19 and TRBJ1-5; D remains unclear. The CDR3 runs to 16 residues. V lost 0 bases, J lost 9 bases, and 18 bases lay in between. Germline V gives CDR1 LNHDA, CDR2 SQIVND (reference sequence). In DNA form, the CDR3 reads TGTGCCAGTAGTATAGAGGGATGGGGTCCAAGTTGGCCCCAGCATTTT. This codes for CASSIEGWGPSWPQHF. Combining the CDR3 with reference TRBV19 and TRBJ1-5 gives the whole variable domain DGGITQSPKYLFRKEGQNVTLSCEQNLNHDAMYWYRQDPGQGLRLIYYSQIVNDFQKGDIAEGYSVSREKKESFPLTVTSAQKNPTAFYLCASSIEGWGPSWPQHFGDGTRLSIL.

CDR3 sequence: CASSRTTANYGYTF. The DNA of the CDR3 is TGTGCCAGCAGTCGTACGACAGCTAACTATGGCTACACCTTC. The chain carries TRBV6-5 and TRBJ1-2; TRBD1 is a possible D gene (5 bases). The V gene lost 5 bases and the J gene lost 0 bases, with 10 bases spanning the gap. This CDR3 is built from 14 residues. Per the germline V gene, CDR1 is MNHEY and CDR2 is SVGAGI.

The V gene is TRBV20-1, the J gene TRBJ1-2; weak D call: TRBD1 (6 bases). The CDR3 is made up of 11 amino acids. V lost 5 bases, J lost 8 bases, and 12 bases lay in between. Per germline, CDR1 DFQATT and CDR2 SNEGSKA (reference sequence). CDR3 DNA: TGCAGTGCTGGACAGTCGTACGGCTACACCTTC. Translated: CSAGQSYGYTF.

The V gene is TRBV4-3, the J gene TRBJ1-5; 7 positions agree with TRBD1. J was trimmed by 3 bases and V by 4 bases; bases with no gene match: 6. The V gene's germline CDR1 is LGHNA and CDR2 YSLEER. This CDR3 has 15 residues. Written as DNA, the CDR3 is TGCGCCAGCAGCCGGAACAGGGGTACCAATCAGCCCCAGCATTTT. As protein: CASSRNRGTNQPQHF.

This chain links TRBV5-4 with TRBJ2-5, with 8 nucleotides matching TRBD1. Germline V gene lookup returns CDR1 SGHNT and CDR2 YYREEE (reference sequence). The length of the CDR3 is 14 residues. V shed 8 bases, J shed 1 base, and the junction held 7 bases outside the gene matches. CDR3 nucleotide sequence: TGTGCCAGTACCGGACAGGGTCTCCAAGAGACCCAGTACTTC. Translation gives CASTGQGLQETQYF.

The rearrangement links TRBV9 to TRBJ1-2, with a weak D call TRBD1 (5 bases). The CDR3 spans 14 residues. From germline, CDR1 is SGDLS and CDR2 YYNGEE. Between the trimmed V and J ends, which lost 0 bases and 4 bases, there was a span of 10 bases. CDR3 region: CASSVGAGTYGYTF. The CDR3 nucleotides are TGTGCCAGCAGCGTAGGGGCAGGGACCTATGGCTACACCTTC.

The chain has TRBV7-2 and TRBJ1-6; D may be TRBD1 (6 bases). Trimming took off 3 bases at V and 2 bases at J, with 11 bases between the two ends. Germline CDR1 and CDR2: SGHTA and FQGNSA. This CDR3 contains 16 residues. CDR3 nucleotides: TGTGCCAGCAGCTTGGGGGGCAGTACCTATAATTCACCCCTCCACTTT. The encoded protein is CASSLGGSTYNSPLHF.

This rearrangement joins TRBV7-2 to TRBJ1-2; D possibly corresponds to TRBD1 (5 bases). The CDR3 covers 14 residues. Germline loops: CDR1 SGHTA, CDR2 FQGNSA. V lost 7 bases and J 4 bases, leaving 16 bases between the germline ends. CDR3 in DNA: TGTGCCAGCACCGCCCAGGGCGGTGGCTATGGCTACACCTTC. It encodes CASTAQGGGYGYTF.

The chain is built from TRBV6-2 or TRBV6-3 and TRBJ1-2; TRBD1 matches at 8 bases. The V gene end was trimmed by 5 bases and the J gene end by 5 bases; junction bases not matched to a gene: 4. This CDR3 contains 13 residues. The germline gives CDR1 MNHEY, CDR2 SVGEGT. This CDR3 is CASSGTGPYGYTF. In DNA form, the CDR3 reads TGTGCCAGCAGTGGGACAGGACCATATGGCTACACCTTC.

J is TRBJ1-2 and V is TRBV3-1 (or the pseudogene TRBV3-2), with 9 bases lining up with TRBD1. In germline, CDR1 is LGHDT, CDR2 YNNKEL (reference sequence). V lost 0 bases to trimming and J lost 7 bases; unmatched junction nucleotides: 3. The CDR3 extends over 14 amino acids. CDR3 nucleotides: TGTGCCAGCAGCCAAGATCACAGGGGGCTTGGCTACACCTTC. As protein: CASSQDHRGLGYTF.

The chain employs TRBV6-1 and TRBJ2-2; D perhaps matches TRBD1 (5 bases). Trimming took 4 bases from V and 0 from J, leaving 12 bases between them. The CDR3 sequence is 16 residues long. Germline values: CDR1 MNHNS, CDR2 SASEGT. The CDR3 sequence is CASSGKGRTNTGELFF. DNA of the CDR3: TGTGCCAGCAGTGGGAAGGGGCGGACGAACACCGGGGAGCTGTTTTTT.

The chain uses TRBV29-1 and TRBJ2-1, with TRBD1 identical over 7 bases. The CDR3 runs to 12 residues. V was pared by 7 bases and J by 2 bases, with 2 bases of the junction left unmatched. Germline V gives CDR1 SQVTM, CDR2 ANQGSEA. As DNA, the CDR3 is TGCAGCGCTGGGACAGCCTACAATGAGCAGTTCTTC. Amino acids: CSAGTAYNEQFF.

The genes are TRBV6-2 or TRBV6-3 and TRBJ1-1; weak D call: TRBD1 (5 bases). Germline assignment: CDR1 MNHEY and CDR2 SVGEGT. The V and J ends lost 2 bases and 1 base respectively, with 14 bases between them. The CDR3 is 16 amino acids. The CDR3 here is CASSYPWGTRNTEAFF. The CDR3 DNA follows: TGTGCCAGCAGTTACCCCTGGGGCACCAGGAACACTGAAGCTTTCTTT.

This chain joins TRBV3-1 (or the pseudogene TRBV3-2) and TRBJ1-1; the D is unclear. Germline V gives CDR1 LGHDT, CDR2 YNNKEL (reference sequence). V lost 1 base and J 0 bases, leaving 24 bases between the germline ends. This CDR3 contains 20 residues. CDR3 residues: CASSQVNRGPTTKMNTEAFF. In DNA form, the CDR3 reads TGTGCCAGCAGCCAAGTAAATCGTGGGCCCACTACTAAAATGAACACTGAAGCTTTCTTT.

The chain couples TRBV9 to TRBJ2-5; 9 bases agree with TRBD2. Per the germline V gene, CDR1 is SGDLS and CDR2 is YYNGEE. V trimming: 4 bases; J trimming: 3 bases; junction bases outside the gene matches: 10. The CDR3 totals 16 residues. The CDR3 is CASSLAPIAGEETQYF. The CDR3 DNA is TGTGCCAGCAGCTTAGCTCCCATAGCGGGGGAAGAGACCCAGTACTTC.

The rearrangement joins TRBV7-2 to TRBJ2-1; D unclear. Germline V gene sequence: CDR1 SGHTA, CDR2 FQGNSA. CDR3 length: 12 amino acids. The germline V and J ends were trimmed by 1 base and 7 bases, with 5 bases remaining between them. CDR3 sequence reads: CASSLVRNEQFF. CDR3 nucleotide sequence: TGTGCCAGCAGCTTAGTTCGAAATGAGCAGTTCTTC.

The V and J genes are TRBV10-3 and TRBJ2-7; 9 bases line up with TRBD2. CDR3 length equals 15 residues. Germline values: CDR1 ENHRY, CDR2 SYGVKD. With V trimmed by 4 bases and J by 2 bases, 6 bases remained unmatched. CDR3 in amino acids: CAISVTSGGPYEQYF. CDR3 bases: TGTGCCATCAGTGTTACCAGCGGGGGGCCCTACGAGCAGTACTTC.

The chain has TRBV27 and TRBJ2-2; possible D gene TRBD2, 5 bases. Germline V gene lookup returns CDR1 MNHEY and CDR2 SMNVEV (reference sequence). V was cut by 7 bases and J by 5 bases, with 11 bases left in between. This CDR3 is built from 13 residues. The CDR3 DNA follows: TGTGCCAGCATCTATGAGGGTACCGGGGAGCTGTTTTTT. Translated: CASIYEGTGELFF.

The genes are TRBV2 and TRBJ1-2; a possible D gene is TRBD1 (6 bases). The CDR3 has 12 amino acids. With 7 bases removed from V and 4 bases from J, the gap between germline ends came to 10 bases. From germline, CDR1 is SNHLY and CDR2 FYNNEI. The CDR3 bases are TGTGCCAGCACAGGGGTGGGCTATGGCTACACCTTC. This gives the protein CASTGVGYGYTF.

V and J are TRBV30 and TRBJ1-6; D gene ambiguous. The CDR3 is 12 residues long. Deletions cut 4 bases from V and 9 bases from J, with 10 bases between. Germline V gives CDR1 GTSNPN, CDR2 SVGIG (reference sequence). The CDR3 DNA sequence: TGTGCCTGGACGAGTAACGTTTCACCCCTCCACTTT. Translation: CAWTSNVSPLHF.

V is TRBV14 and J is TRBJ2-1; D is unresolved. Trimming removed 5 bases at V and 3 bases at J, with 2 bases between. Germline CDR1 and CDR2: SGHDN and FVKESK. There are 11 residues in the CDR3. CDR3 DNA sequence: TGTGCCAGCAGCAACTACAATGAGCAGTTCTTC. Translated, it gives CASSNYNEQFF.